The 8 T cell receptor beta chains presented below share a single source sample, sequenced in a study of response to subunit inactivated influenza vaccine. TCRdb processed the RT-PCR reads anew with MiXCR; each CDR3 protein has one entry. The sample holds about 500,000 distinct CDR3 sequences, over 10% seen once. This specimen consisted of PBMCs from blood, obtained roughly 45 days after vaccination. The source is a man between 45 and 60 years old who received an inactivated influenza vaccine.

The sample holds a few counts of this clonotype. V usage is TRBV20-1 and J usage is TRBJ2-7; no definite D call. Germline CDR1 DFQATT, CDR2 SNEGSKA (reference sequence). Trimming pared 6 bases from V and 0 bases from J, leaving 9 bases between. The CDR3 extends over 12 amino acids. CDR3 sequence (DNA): TGCAGTGCCTGGTTAAGCTCCTACGAGCAGTACTTC. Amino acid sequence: CSAWLSSYEQYF.

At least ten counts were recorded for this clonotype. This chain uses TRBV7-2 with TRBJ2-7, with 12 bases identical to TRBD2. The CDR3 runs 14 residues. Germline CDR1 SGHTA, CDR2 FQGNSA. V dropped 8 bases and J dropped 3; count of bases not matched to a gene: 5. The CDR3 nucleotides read TGTGCCAGCGTCCTACTAGCGGGGGGCTACGAGCAGTACTTC. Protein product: CASVLLAGGYEQYF.

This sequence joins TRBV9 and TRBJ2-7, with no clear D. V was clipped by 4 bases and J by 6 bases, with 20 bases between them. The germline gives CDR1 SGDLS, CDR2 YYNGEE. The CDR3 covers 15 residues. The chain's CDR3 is CASSLDLAGLGEQYF. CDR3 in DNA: TGTGCCAGCAGCCTCGATTTGGCAGGCCTTGGCGAGCAGTACTTC.

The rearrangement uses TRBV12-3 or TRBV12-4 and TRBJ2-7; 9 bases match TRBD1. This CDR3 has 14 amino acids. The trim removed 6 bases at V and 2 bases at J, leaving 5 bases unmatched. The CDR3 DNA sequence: TGTGCCAGCAGGGGGACAGGGACGACCTACGAGCAGTACTTC. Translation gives CASRGTGTTYEQYF.

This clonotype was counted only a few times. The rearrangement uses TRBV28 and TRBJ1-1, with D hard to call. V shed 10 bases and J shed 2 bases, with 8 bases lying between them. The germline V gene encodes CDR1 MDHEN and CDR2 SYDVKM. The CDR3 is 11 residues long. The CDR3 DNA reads TGTGCCACCAAGAGAAACACTGAAGCTTTCTTT. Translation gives CATKRNTEAFF. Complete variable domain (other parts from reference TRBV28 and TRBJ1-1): DVKVTQSSRYLVKRTGEKVFLECVQDMDHENMFWYRQDPGLGLRLIYFSYDVKMKEKGDIPEGYSVSREKKERFSLILESASTNQTSMYLCATKRNTEAFFGQGTRLTVV.

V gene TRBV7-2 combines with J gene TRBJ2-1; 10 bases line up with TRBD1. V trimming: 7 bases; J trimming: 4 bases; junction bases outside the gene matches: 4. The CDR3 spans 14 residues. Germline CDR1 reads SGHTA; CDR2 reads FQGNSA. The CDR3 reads CASTPGQGYNEQFF. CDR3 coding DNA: TGTGCCAGCACCCCGGGACAGGGGTACAATGAGCAGTTCTTC.

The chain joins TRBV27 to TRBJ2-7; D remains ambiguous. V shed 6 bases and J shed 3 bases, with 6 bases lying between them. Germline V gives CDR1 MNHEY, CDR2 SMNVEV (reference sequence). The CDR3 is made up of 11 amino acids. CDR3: CASSGYYEQYF. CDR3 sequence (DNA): TGTGCCAGCAGCGGATACTACGAGCAGTACTTC.

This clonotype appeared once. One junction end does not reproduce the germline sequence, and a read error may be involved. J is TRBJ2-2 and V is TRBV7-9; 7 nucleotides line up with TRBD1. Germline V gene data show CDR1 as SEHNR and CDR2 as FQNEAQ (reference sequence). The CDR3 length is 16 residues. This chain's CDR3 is CASRGRQGWNTGELYF. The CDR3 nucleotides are TGTGCCAGCAGGGGTCGACAGGGTTGGAACACCGGGGAGCTGTATTTT.